This TCR beta chain was sequenced for a study of memory CD4+ T cells and cytomegalovirus serostatus. Study conclusions and caveats: About 40% of the 164 known CMV-associated TCRbeta sequences appeared in CD4+ memory.

A word on this clone: Its specificity is not known.

TCRdb keeps only in-frame clones here, not all; method: immunoSEQ multiplex PCR. The data show approximately 53,000 clones, with over 75% seen just once and about 0.6% held by the top ten. Single viable CD3+CD4+CD8-CD45RO+ cells were sorted as the memory CD4+ T cells. The trim removed 5 bases at V and 5 bases at J, leaving 9 bases unmatched. CDR1 and CDR2 (germline): MNHNY, SVGAGI (reference sequence). The CDR3 is 15 amino acids. Sequenced sample: memory CD4+ T cells from blood. The V gene is TRBV6-6, the J gene TRBJ2-5, with 9 bases fitting TRBD2. This clonotype was obtained from an adult in good health and CMV-seronegative. CDR3 in DNA: TGTGCCAGCAGTCCTCGGCGGGGGGGCCTCGAGACCCAGTACTTC. Residues: CASSPRRGGLETQYF.